This section outlines one TCR beta chain sequence together with its context. As yet, its antigen is unknown. Analysis merged second doses at about 4 or about 12 weeks. This record belongs to a study of T cell responses to AZD1222 COVID-19 vaccine. General study points: White British ancestry dominated among donors, who included more females, and clonal diversity was possibly underestimated.

The table came from immunoSEQ multiplex PCR; TCRdb's copy has only in-frame clones and leaves some out. The repertoire holds around 130,000 clones, about 88% seen once, with approximately 9.8% in the top ten. CDR3 length equals 15 residues. The V segment lost 2 bases and the J segment 4 bases; nucleotides outside the gene matches: 7. Germline CDR1 is MNHEY and CDR2 is SMNVEV (reference sequence). The clonotype was recovered from an adult who received the AZD1222 COVID-19 vaccine. Sequencing used peripheral blood, obtained 28 days after the second AZD1222 dose. The chain uses TRBV27 and TRBJ1-1, with TRBD1 matching over 7 bases. CDR3 sequence reads: CASSLNRGGGTEAFF. The CDR3 DNA reads TGTGCCAGCAGTTTAAACAGGGGAGGGGGCACTGAAGCTTTCTTT.